The TCR beta chain described here comes from a study of shared clonotypes between healthy human individuals. The wider study: The composition of the donors was a couple of women and a few men aged 18 to 49.

The study's findings and limits: Depth was large, yet rarefaction showed that sorted-subset sequencing was incomplete.

Points on this clone: Antigen unknown.

The junction had 6 bases not matched to a gene; V was cut back by 9 bases and J by 1 base. CDR1 is MDHEN and CDR2 is SYDVKM in the germline V gene. The CDR3 runs to 16 residues. Deep was the level used in running the assay. Libraries were prepared by immunoSEQ multiplex PCR; TCRdb keeps only in-frame clonotypes and omits some of them. The repertoire holds millions of clones, around nine tenths seen once, with around 0.15% in the top ten. The chain recombines TRBV28 with TRBJ2-5; TRBD2 agrees at 15 bases. This TCR was sampled from a man between 18 and 35 years old in good health. The specimen sequenced was naive CD4+ T cells sorted from blood. Subset described: CD45RA+ positively selected. This chain's CDR3 is CASSGTSGGLQETQYF. CDR3 DNA: TGTGCCAGTTCCGGGACTAGCGGGGGGCTCCAAGAGACCCAGTACTTC.